The present T cell receptor (beta chain) was sequenced within a study of regulatory T cells in long-lasting Graves disease. This clonotype was counted many times. Noted time point: newly diagnosed GD, antithyroid drugs for less than 3 months. The authors made the TCR library using RNA they extracted from PBMCs. Assembly of TCR beta libraries relied on iRepertoire HTBI primers together with Arm-PCR of CDR3 regions. TCRdb reanalysed the multiplex PCR reads using MiXCR and keeps one entry per CDR3 protein. The table lists fewer than 400,000 distinct CDR3 sequences, approximately 20% of them singletons. Germline CDR1 is SGHTA and CDR2 is FQGNSA. This CDR3 spans 17 amino acids. Losses at the gene ends were 5 bases for V and 4 bases for J; bases not matched to a gene: 12.

This chain joins TRBV7-2 and TRBJ2-2, with 8 bases matching TRBD1. Source: peripheral blood mononuclear cells (PBMCs), taken at new diagnosis, from a patient treated with antithyroid drugs. This sequence was found in a female donor with Graves disease. The CDR3 loop is CASSPSWGRGPTGELFF. CDR3 nucleotide sequence: TGTGCCAGCAGCCCCAGCTGGGGCAGGGGGCCCACCGGGGAGCTGTTTTTT.